This T cell receptor beta chain was recorded in a study of blood T cell repertoires in COVID-19. Study in general: Whether acute or convalescent, the COVID-19 samples came from the United States, Italy and Spain. T cells, B-cell-depleted T cells, or PBMCs supplied cDNA or gDNA.

J was trimmed by 10 bases and V by 2 bases; bases with no gene match: 7. The CDR3 covers 14 residues. CDR1 is SQVTM, CDR2 ANQGSEA, per germline. Authors' analysis steps: Estimation of nucleated cell counts was performed using reference gene primer amplification. Assay: immunoSEQ multiplex PCR; the TCRdb copy retains only in-frame clones and omits some. That table is the source of V, J and clone size, and D and trimming were worked out from the DNA. In the table there are more than 55,000 clones, about 77% of which are singletons. This TCR came from a man older than 75 with active or convalescent COVID-19. The chain carries TRBV29-1 and TRBJ1-4; 10 bases align to TRBD1. Sequenced material: peripheral blood. CDR3 in amino acids: CSVEPGQGIGKLFF. The CDR3 nucleotides are TGCAGCGTTGAACCGGGACAGGGGATAGGAAAACTGTTTTTT.